The source of this T cell receptor (beta chain) is a study of beta chain features in type 1 diabetes. To note about this clone: What it recognizes is unknown.

Study results and caveats: In all four CD4+ subsets, TCRB CDR3 length was significantly, moderately reduced in type 1 diabetes.

Expressed TCRB transcripts were sequenced because the isolated RNA had all been reverse transcribed beforehand. Assay used: immunoSEQ multiplex PCR; TCRdb lists only in-frame clones, some missing. The repertoire has over 20,000 clones, 49% of them found once; the top ten carry 0.25% to 0.35%. The CDR3 is 14 amino acids. Looked up from germline, CDR1 is KGHSH and CDR2 is LQKENI. The germline V and J ends were trimmed by 0 bases and 5 bases, with 11 bases remaining between them. The sequenced sample was stem cell memory CD4+ T cells from blood. This chain uses TRBV18 with TRBJ2-7; weak D call: TRBD1 (5 bases). This receptor was obtained from a man aged 25 to 40 with type 1 diabetes. DNA of the CDR3: TGTGCCAGCTCACCACCGGGCAGGGCCCACGAGCAGTACTTC. Translating gives CASSPPGRAHEQYF.